A selection of T cell receptor beta chains follows, all from one sample in a study of post-analysis software for immune sequencing data. TCRdb re-called the PCR reads through MiXCR, storing one row per CDR3 protein. The table lists 750,000 to 950,000 distinct CDR3 sequences, approximately 50% of them singletons. The specimen was blood. All receptors derive from a girl aged 5-17 years with multiple sclerosis. CDR3s include the opening cysteine and the closing phenylalanine or tryptophan. A D gene is named only where the DNA matches it firmly. Clone sizes are given selectively: once, few, many, or a class where the clone is expanded.

j_gene	d_gene	abundance	v_gene	CDR3nt	CDR3aa
TRBJ2-1	TRBD2	.	TRBV6-5	TGTGCCAGCAGCCACCGACTAGCGGGACGGAATGAGCAGTTCTTC	CASSHRLAGRNEQFF
TRBJ2-3	TRBD2	few	TRBV9	TGTGCCAGCAGCGTGGGTAGCGGGAGATCCCCTCTCACAGATACGCAGTATTTT	CASSVGSGRSPLTDTQYF
TRBJ1-2	.	.	TRBV29-1	TGCAGCGCAGCGCGGGCTCCAGGGGATGGCTACACCTTC	CSAARAPGDGYTF
TRBJ2-1	.	.	TRBV24-1	TGTGCCACCAGGGGCAGGGTTCACAATGAGCAGTTCTTC	CATRGRVHNEQFF
TRBJ2-2	.	few	TRBV20-1	TGCAGTGCTAGAGATTTAGGAGGCGACACCGGGGAGCTGTTTTTT	CSARDLGGDTGELFF
TRBJ2-6	.	.	TRBV3-1	TGTGCCAGCAGACGAGGGGGAACCGGGGCCAACGTCCTGACTTTC	CASRRGGTGANVLTF
TRBJ2-7	.	few	TRBV29-1	TGCAGCGTTCGCTGGTCCTACGAGCAGTACTTC	CSVRWSYEQYF
TRBJ2-7	TRBD2	few	TRBV5-1	TGCGCCAGCAGCTTCGCCGGGACTAGCGGGCGCGAGCAGTACTTC	CASSFAGTSGREQYF
TRBJ2-7	.	.	TRBV12-3/TRBV12-4	TGTGCCGGCAGTCAGAATTACGAGCAGTACTTC	CAGSQNYEQYF
TRBJ2-1	.	.	TRBV15	TGTGCCACCAGCAGAAGTAAGGGGGTGGGAAATGAGCAGTTCTTC	CATSRSKGVGNEQFF
TRBJ2-1	TRBD1	.	TRBV20-1	TGTAGTGCTAGCGAACCTTCGGGACAGGGATATAGCTCCTACAATGAGCAGTTCTTC	CSASEPSGQGYSSYNEQFF
TRBJ2-2	.	.	TRBV9	TGTGCCAGCAGCGTGGGACCGATGAACACCGGGGAGCTGTTTTTT	CASSVGPMNTGELFF
TRBJ1-2	.	few	TRBV4-1	TGCGCCAGCAGCCAAGGGGACGGAGGCTATGGCTACACCTTC	CASSQGDGGYGYTF
TRBJ1-2	.	.	TRBV3-1	TGTGCCAGCAGCCATCGGACAGTTCTAAACTATGGCTACACCTTC	CASSHRTVLNYGYTF
TRBJ2-7	.	many	TRBV29-1	TGCAGCGTTGAGGGGCCCAATTCCTACGAGCAGTACTTC	CSVEGPNSYEQYF
TRBJ2-5	TRBD2	.	TRBV20-1	TGCAGTGCCTCTAGCGGGAGACAAGAGACCCAGTACTTC	CSASSGRQETQYF
TRBJ2-7	.	.	TRBV14	TGTGCCAGCAGCCAAGAGAAGTTGGGGCTACCGAGCTCCTACGAGCAGTACTTC	CASSQEKLGLPSSYEQYF
TRBJ1-1	.	.	TRBV7-3	TGTGCCAGCAGCTTGCCCGGGCTTGGTGACACTGAAGCTTTCTTT	CASSLPGLGDTEAFF
TRBJ1-6	.	.	TRBV10-3	TGTGCCATCAGTGAGTCGGGCAGTTCCAATTCACCCCTCCACTTT	CAISESGSSNSPLHF
TRBJ2-5	TRBD2	many	TRBV5-1	TGCGCCAGCAGCTTGAGCGGGGGAGAGACCCAGTACTTC	CASSLSGGETQYF
TRBJ2-1	TRBD2	.	TRBV4-2	TGTGCCAGCAGCCAAGATAGGACTAGCGGGGGGGCGGAATCTGAGCAGTTCTTC	CASSQDRTSGGAESEQFF
TRBJ2-5	TRBD2	once	TRBV5-1	TGCGCCAGCAGCTTGGCTGGGACTAAACAAGAGACCCAGTACTTC	CASSLAGTKQETQYF
TRBJ2-7	.	.	TRBV7-9	TGTGCCAGCAGCTTAGCCCGCGGGATGTTCTACGAGCAGTACTTC	CASSLARGMFYEQYF
TRBJ2-1	TRBD2	.	TRBV5-1	TGCGCCAGCAGCATGGGATCTAGCGGGGGGGGCAATGAGCAGTTCTTC	CASSMGSSGGGNEQFF
TRBJ2-7	.	.	TRBV10-3	TGTGCCATCCGGTTGGGGGGAAGAGCCTACGAGCAGTACTTC	CAIRLGGRAYEQYF
TRBJ2-3	.	.	TRBV5-1	TGCGCCAGCAGCTTGCCTCCACAGGTACCAGATACGCAGTATTTT	CASSLPPQVPDTQYF
TRBJ1-2	.	.	TRBV7-2	TGTGCCAGCAGCTTACACGGTGGCAGGGTGATCGGCTACACCTTC	CASSLHGGRVIGYTF
TRBJ1-1	.	.	TRBV6-2/TRBV6-3	TGTGCCAGCAGTTACTCGAAAGGGGTTGAAACTGAAGCTTTCTTT	CASSYSKGVETEAFF
TRBJ1-6	.	.	TRBV5-1	TGCGCCAGCAGCTTACTCGGACACAGCAATTCACCCCTCCACTTT	CASSLLGHSNSPLHF
TRBJ2-5	.	.	TRBV4-1	TGCGCCAGCAGTTTAGGGGCCAATGCCCAAGAGACCCAGTACTTC	CASSLGANAQETQYF
TRBJ2-7	.	few	TRBV7-6	TGTGCCAGCAGCTTAACGCCCGGGACTGGGGGCTACGAGCAGTACTTC	CASSLTPGTGGYEQYF
TRBJ2-7	TRBD1	few	TRBV25-1	TGTGCCAGCAGCCTATGGGACAGTTCCTACGAGCAGTACTTC	CASSLWDSSYEQYF
TRBJ2-5	TRBD1	few	TRBV5-1	TGCGCCAGCAGCTTGGATCCGGGACAGGGAACGGGGCAAGAGACCCAGTACTTC	CASSLDPGQGTGQETQYF
TRBJ2-7	TRBD2	.	TRBV6-1	TGTGCCAGCAGTGTGACTAGCGGGGGGACCTACGAGCAGTACTTC	CASSVTSGGTYEQYF
TRBJ2-7	TRBD2	few	TRBV2	TGTGCCAGCAGTTTCCGGGCGGGAGGCCCCTACGAGCAGTACTTC	CASSFRAGGPYEQYF
TRBJ2-7	TRBD2	.	TRBV14	TGTGCCAGCAGCCAACCGACTAGCGGCCCGACTAGAGAGCAGTACTTC	CASSQPTSGPTREQYF
TRBJ2-7	.	.	TRBV7-2	TGTGCCAGCAGCGTTGACAAAGGCTTCTACGAGCAGTACTTC	CASSVDKGFYEQYF
TRBJ2-5	.	.	TRBV29-1	TGCAGCGGGGACTCAGGAGTCCAAGAGACCCAGTACTTC	CSGDSGVQETQYF
TRBJ2-7	TRBD2	.	TRBV7-2	TGTGCCAGCAGCACCGGACTAGGTTACTACGAGCAGTACTTC	CASSTGLGYYEQYF
TRBJ1-5	.	.	TRBV20-1	TGCAGTGCTAGTAAGGTCGAGACGGTGAGCGGACAGCCCCAGCATTTT	CSASKVETVSGQPQHF
TRBJ2-1	.	.	TRBV29-1	TGCAGCGTTCGAGGCCTTGAATCGGGACTTAACAATGAGCAGTTCTTC	CSVRGLESGLNNEQFF
TRBJ2-1	TRBD2	.	TRBV7-6	TGTGCCAGCAGCCGCAGGCGGGAGGGTAGCAATGAGCAGTTCTTC	CASSRRREGSNEQFF
TRBJ1-4	.	.	TRBV3-1	TGTGCCAGCAGCCATCTGGGGGCTGCAACTAATGAAAAACTGTTTTTT	CASSHLGAATNEKLFF
TRBJ2-7	.	.	TRBV20-1	TGCAGTGCTAGAGACTTAGACGGGGGAGACTCCTACGAGCAGTACTTC	CSARDLDGGDSYEQYF
TRBJ1-2	.	.	TRBV10-3	TGTGCCATCAGACGATCAGGGTATGGCTACACCTTC	CAIRRSGYGYTF
TRBJ2-7	TRBD1	few	TRBV20-1	TGCAGTGCTATAGGACAGGGGGCCTCCTACGAGCAGTACTTC	CSAIGQGASYEQYF